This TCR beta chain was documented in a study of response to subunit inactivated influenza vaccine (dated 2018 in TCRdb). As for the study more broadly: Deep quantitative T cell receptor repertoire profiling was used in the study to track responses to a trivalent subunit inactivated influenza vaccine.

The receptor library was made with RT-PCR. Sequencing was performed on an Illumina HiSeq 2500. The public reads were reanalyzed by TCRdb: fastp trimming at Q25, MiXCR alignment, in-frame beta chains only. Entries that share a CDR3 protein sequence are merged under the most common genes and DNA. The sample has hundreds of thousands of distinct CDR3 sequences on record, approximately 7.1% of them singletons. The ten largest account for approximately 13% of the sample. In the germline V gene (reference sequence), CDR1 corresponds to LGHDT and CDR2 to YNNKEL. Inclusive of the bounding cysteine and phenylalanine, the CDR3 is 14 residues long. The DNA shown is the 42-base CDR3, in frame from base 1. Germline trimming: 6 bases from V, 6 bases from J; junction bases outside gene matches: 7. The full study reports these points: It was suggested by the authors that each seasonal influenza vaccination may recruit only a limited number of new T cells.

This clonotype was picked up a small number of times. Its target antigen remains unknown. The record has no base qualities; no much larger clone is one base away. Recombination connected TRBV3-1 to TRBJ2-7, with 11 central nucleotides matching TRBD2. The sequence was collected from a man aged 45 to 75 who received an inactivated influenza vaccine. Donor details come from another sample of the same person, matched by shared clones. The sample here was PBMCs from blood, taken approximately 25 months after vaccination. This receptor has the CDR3 CASRLTSGGLEQYF. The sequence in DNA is TGTGCCAGCAGACTCACTAGCGGGGGCCTCGAGCAGTACTTC.